These 26 T cell receptor beta chains were sequenced from one sample in a study of blood T cell repertoires in COVID-19. TCRdb's copy holds only in-frame clones and misses some; the assay was immunoSEQ multiplex PCR. Of some 120,000 clones in the sample, approximately 89% were seen once. The specimen sequenced was peripheral blood. These receptors were taken from a human donor in a cohort sampled during active COVID-19.

The rearrangement joins TRBV9 to TRBJ2-1; 7 nucleotides agree with TRBD2. The CDR3 is 13 amino acids. The germline V gene encodes CDR1 SGDLS and CDR2 YYNGEE. Trimming removed 4 bases from V and 7 bases from J; junction bases left unmatched: 5. CDR3 sequence: CASSRFGGNEQFF. CDR3 sequence (DNA): TGTGCCAGCAGCCGTTTCGGGGGGAATGAGCAGTTCTTC.

J is TRBJ2-7 and V is TRBV4-3; D possibly corresponds to TRBD2 (5 bases). This CDR3 comprises 13 residues. V was cut by 1 base and J by 5 bases, with 9 bases left in between. Germline CDR1 LGHNA, CDR2 YSLEER. The chain's CDR3 is CASSQVRRDEQYF. As DNA, the CDR3 is TGCGCCAGCAGCCAAGTTCGGCGGGACGAGCAGTACTTC.

The V and J genes are TRBV5-8 and TRBJ2-5; 7 nucleotides match TRBD2. The trim removed 10 bases at V and 5 bases at J, leaving 8 bases unmatched. Germline CDR1 SGHTS, CDR2 YDEGEE. The CDR3 extends over 12 amino acids. The CDR3 spells CASAGARETQYF. For the CDR3, the DNA is TGTGCCTCTGCGGGAGCGAGGGAGACCCAGTACTTC.

The genes are TRBV6-6 and TRBJ2-5; D might be TRBD2 (6 bases). The CDR3 totals 16 residues. Germline loops: CDR1 MNHNY, CDR2 SVGAGI (reference sequence). Trimming stripped 2 bases from V and 4 bases from J, with 17 bases between. The DNA of the CDR3 is TGTGCCAGCAGTTACCCCCGGGGGACGGGTCCAGAGACCCAGTACTTC. It specifies CASSYPRGTGPETQYF.

This clone appeared once. The chain combines TRBV18 with TRBJ1-2, with 8 bases matching TRBD1. The length of the CDR3 is 14 residues. Losses at the gene ends were 5 bases for V and 5 bases for J; bases not matched to a gene: 7. Germline loops: CDR1 KGHSH, CDR2 LQKENI. The CDR3 here is CASSRRDRSYGYTF. CDR3 in DNA: TGTGCCAGCTCAAGAAGGGACAGGTCTTATGGCTACACCTTC.

This sequence joins TRBV3-1 (or the pseudogene TRBV3-2) and TRBJ1-1, with D possibly matching TRBD1 (6 bases). Trimming pared 4 bases from V and 1 base from J, leaving 13 bases between. The germline gives CDR1 LGHDT, CDR2 YNNKEL (reference sequence). This CDR3 spans 15 amino acids. This CDR3 reads CASSLPMGANTEAFF. The CDR3, as DNA: TGTGCCAGCAGCCTACCTATGGGGGCGAACACTGAAGCTTTCTTT.

The rearrangement uses TRBV7-6 and TRBJ1-2; 9 nucleotides match TRBD1. Germline CDR1 SGHVS, CDR2 FNYEAQ. CDR3 length: 14 amino acids. The V and J ends lost 2 bases and 6 bases, in that order; junction bases with no gene match: 4. The CDR3 loop reads CASSLNRQGDGYTF. Written as DNA, the CDR3 is TGTGCCAGCAGCTTAAATCGACAGGGGGATGGCTACACCTTC.

The chain uses TRBV18 and TRBJ1-1; no firm D call. V gave up 4 bases and J gave up 2 bases, with 11 bases separating them. CDR1 KGHSH and CDR2 LQKENI come from the germline V gene. This CDR3 contains 14 residues. CDR3: CASSLARGNTEAFF. DNA for the CDR3: TGTGCCAGCTCACTCGCTCGGGGAAACACTGAAGCTTTCTTT.

The chain recombines TRBV7-8 with TRBJ2-7; the D gene is possibly TRBD1 (5 bases). Germline V gives CDR1 SGHVS, CDR2 FQNEAQ. V gave up 5 bases and J gave up 2 bases, with 10 bases separating them. CDR3 length equals 13 residues. CDR3 DNA: TGTGCCAGCAGCGTCGACAGTCCCTACGAGCAGTACGTC. Its protein product is CASSVDSPYEQYV.

The genes are TRBV6-6 and TRBJ2-1; D uncertain. Germline V gene sequence: CDR1 MNHNY, CDR2 SVGAGI (reference sequence). The V end lost 2 bases, the J end lost 1 base, and 9 bases lay between the germline ends. This CDR3 spans 15 amino acids. The CDR3 spells CASSYPVSSYNEQFF. The CDR3 DNA reads as TGTGCCAGCAGTTACCCCGTCAGTTCCTACAATGAGCAGTTCTTC.

The chain employs TRBV15 and TRBJ2-5; TRBD1 matches 8 bases. Trimming took 3 bases from V and 4 from J; bases not matched to a gene: 7. CDR1 and CDR2 (germline): LNHNV, YYDKDF (reference sequence). The CDR3 has 15 amino acids. CDR3 sequence (DNA): TGTGCCACCAGCAGGGACTACAGGGGGAGAGAGACCCAGTACTTC. Its translation: CATSRDYRGRETQYF.

The chain has TRBV6-6 and TRBJ2-7; TRBD2 might be the D (6 bases). CDR1 is MNHNY, CDR2 SVGAGI, per germline (reference sequence). Trimming pared 5 bases from V and 5 bases from J, leaving 10 bases between. CDR3 length: 12 residues. This chain's CDR3 is CASSQLANEQYV. DNA of the CDR3: TGTGCCAGCAGTCAACTAGCCAACGAGCAGTACGTC.

The chain has TRBV30 and TRBJ1-6; no clear D gene. The CDR3 has 13 amino acids. V shed 0 bases and J shed 7 bases, with 7 bases lying between them. Germline CDR1 reads GTSNPN; CDR2 reads SVGIG (reference sequence). The CDR3 loop is CAWSVGRNSPLHF. In nucleotides, the CDR3 is TGTGCCTGGAGTGTGGGGAGAAATTCACCCCTCCACTTT.

This clone was recorded only once. The V call is TRBV5-1, the J call TRBJ1-4; D uncertain. V lost 5 bases and J lost 8, with 4 bases in between. CDR3 length equals 10 residues. Germline CDR1 SGHRS, CDR2 YFSETQ. CDR3 sequence (DNA): TGCGCCAGCAGTTCGGAAAAACTGTTTTTT. Translated: CASSSEKLFF.

The chain recombines TRBV20-1 with TRBJ1-3; D might be TRBD1 (6 bases). Germline CDR1 is DFQATT and CDR2 is SNEGSKA (reference sequence). The CDR3 is 16 amino acids. Trimming shortened V by 3 bases and J by 1 base, and 16 bases separated the two germline ends. The DNA for the CDR3 is TGCAGTGCTAGTGTGGACAGCCGTTCGTCTGGAAACACCATATATTTT. Translation gives CSASVDSRSSGNTIYF.

V and J are TRBV19 and TRBJ2-3; D may be TRBD2 (6 bases). The CDR3 has 15 residues. Germline V CDR1 and CDR2: LNHDA, SQIVND (reference sequence). The germline V and J ends were trimmed by 6 bases and 3 bases, with 16 bases remaining between them. For the CDR3, the DNA is TGTGCCAGTAGGACCCTAGCGTATCAAACAGATACGCAGTATTTT. Translated, it gives CASRTLAYQTDTQYF.

The chain carries TRBV19 and TRBJ1-2; D is ambiguous. V lost 4 bases and J lost 8, with 11 bases in between. Germline-derived CDR1 and CDR2 are LNHDA and SQIVND (reference sequence). CDR3 length: 12 residues. The CDR3 region has the DNA TGTGCCAGTAGTAAGGATGGGCGCGGCTACACCTTC. Residues: CASSKDGRGYTF.

V is TRBV2 and J is TRBJ1-1; 8 bases fit TRBD1. This CDR3 region has 15 residues. V lost 3 bases to trimming and J lost 5 bases; unmatched junction nucleotides: 8. Germline CDR1 reads SNHLY; CDR2 reads FYNNEI. CDR3 protein: CASSETPRGQTEAFF. The CDR3 DNA follows: TGTGCCAGCAGTGAGACCCCCAGGGGGCAGACTGAAGCTTTCTTT.

V gene TRBV23-1 combines with J gene TRBJ2-3; D not certain. TRBV23-1 has ORF status, its function being uncertain. The V and J ends lost 6 bases and 5 bases respectively, with 18 bases between them. CDR3 size: 15 residues. The CDR3 region is CASRPQAPCGDTQYF. CDR3 DNA: TGCGCCAGCAGACCCCAGGCTCCCTGTGGAGATACGCAGTATTTT.

This rearrangement joins TRBV9 to TRBJ2-6; a possible D gene is TRBD2 (5 bases). In germline, CDR1 is SGDLS, CDR2 YYNGEE. Trimming took 0 bases from V and 4 from J, leaving 11 bases between them. This CDR3 is built from 16 residues. CDR3 sequence: CASSVVGASGANVLTF. The CDR3 DNA reads as TGTGCCAGCAGCGTAGTTGGCGCTAGCGGGGCCAACGTCCTGACTTTC.

The chain employs TRBV7-9 and TRBJ1-2; TRBD1 is a possible D gene (6 bases). The CDR3 totals 14 residues. Trimming shortened V by 0 bases and J by 6 bases, and 11 bases separated the two germline ends. Germline values: CDR1 SEHNR, CDR2 FQNEAQ (reference sequence). CDR3 protein: CASSLAGGRDGYTF. CDR3 DNA: TGTGCCAGCAGCTTAGCGGGGGGGCGTGATGGCTACACCTTC.

The chain employs TRBV10-2 and TRBJ2-3; 11 nucleotides agree with TRBD2. This CDR3 comprises 17 residues. With V trimmed by 6 bases and J by 1 base, 9 bases remained unmatched. Germline CDR1 is WSHSY and CDR2 is SAAADI. The CDR3 region is CASRLAGVLQGTDTQYF. The CDR3 DNA reads TGCGCCAGCAGACTAGCGGGAGTACTGCAGGGCACAGATACGCAGTATTTT.

V and J are TRBV24-1 and TRBJ2-3; D is perhaps TRBD1 (8 bases). Trimming pared 11 bases from V and 1 base from J, leaving 21 bases between. Germline CDR1 is KGHDR and CDR2 is SFDVKD. CDR3 length equals 16 residues. The DNA for the CDR3 is TGTGCCATCGGGACTATACAGACAGGGGGCACAGATACGCAGTATTTT. Protein product: CAIGTIQTGGTDTQYF.

The V and J genes are TRBV7-2 and TRBJ2-7, with D possibly matching TRBD2 (6 bases). Deletions cut 5 bases from V and 0 bases from J, with 14 bases between. This CDR3 has 15 amino acids. The germline CDR1 and CDR2 sequences are SGHTA and FQGNSA. The CDR3 region has the DNA TGTGCCAGCAGCCCGTGGAGGGCCGGCTCCTACGAGCAGTACTTC. It codes for CASSPWRAGSYEQYF.

V and J are TRBV14 and TRBJ1-1; 11 bases align to TRBD1. This CDR3 is 16 amino acids long. Germline loops: CDR1 SGHDN, CDR2 FVKESK. V was pared by 5 bases and J by 5 bases, with 10 bases of the junction left unmatched. The CDR3: CASSIRTGGVLTEAFF. The CDR3, as DNA: TGTGCCAGCAGCATACGGACAGGGGGCGTTTTGACTGAAGCTTTCTTT.

This clone was observed once. The genes are TRBV6-2 or TRBV6-3 and TRBJ1-1; 7 positions match TRBD1. Germline V lookup: CDR1 MNHEY, CDR2 SVGEGT. This CDR3 has 17 residues. The V segment lost 0 bases and the J segment 4 bases; nucleotides outside the gene matches: 11. CDR3 protein: CASSYSTVRTGPTEAFF. CDR3 in DNA: TGTGCCAGCAGTTACTCGACCGTAAGGACAGGTCCCACTGAAGCTTTCTTT.